This TCR beta chain emerged from a study of cytomegalovirus exposure and HLA in healthy donors (dated by TCRdb to 2016 to 2017). Notes on the research overall: In an earlier analysis of around 540 of the donors, approximately 260 Gb of sequence data and just under 120 million unique TCR beta sequences from some 170 million T cells were reported. Roughly 320 gigabases of sequencing data and 75 million to 85 million unique TCR sequences made up an early release that covered 500 to 700 HLA-typed donors. The genetic ancestry cluster associated with self-reported Caucasian donors included 70% to 85% of the roughly 360 genotyped donors. The study aimed to test whether cataloging public T cell receptors could reveal signatures of past pathogen exposure. The study profiled the T cell repertoires of 666 subjects by immunosequencing and related them to cytomegalovirus serostatus. In addition to the first cohort of about 650 subjects, a separate validation cohort of some 120 different subjects was used. To predict cytomegalovirus infection status, the study brought together high-throughput TCR immunosequencing, statistical association of individual TCRs with disease status, and machine learning. To study patterns of TCR occurrence, a later analysis re-analyzed previously published TCR beta repertoires from 550 to 800 donors and added high-resolution HLA genotyping. The later analysis used no new phenotypic data to find candidate immune exposures, relying instead on TCR beta sequences and their occurrence across donors. An earlier analysis of some 500 of the donors applied high-throughput TCR beta sequencing to assess whether each TCR beta V gene segment acted as functional or pseudogenic. Alongside the repertoire data, information on donor age, sex, ethnicity and CMV serostatus was compiled. A later genetic analysis used genome-wide SNP genotypes for about 55% of the 666 donors, treating that subset as a discovery cohort. All discovery cohort repertoires had been generated using a single sequencing platform. Class I and class II HLA loci were covered by the typing at four-digit resolution. Typing coverage differed by locus: A, B, C, DRB1 and DQB1 were typed in roughly 629-630 donors, DQA1 in 522, DPA1 in 600 to 610, and DPB1 in just under 490. Because of strong linkage in the cohort, roughly five DR-DQ haplotypes were treated as single units for association and clustering. Among 350 to 400 genotyped donors of the cohort, an average of 235,054 unique TCR beta nucleotide sequences were sequenced per donor, roughly 18% of them non-productive.

Broader findings and caveats from the paper: The cohort was sequenced for TCR beta chains only, and without alpha or paired-chain data the features that could be detected were limited. In a later analysis, 16,951 TCR beta sequences were associated with specific HLA alleles at a false discovery rate of 0.05. Linkage disequilibrium might explain the correlated functional status among segregating V segments, but an unknown experimental factor could not be ruled out. A further reported finding was that TCR beta sequences accurately predicted the HLA-A and HLA-B alleles for most subjects in the first cohort. Broadly in line with IMGT annotations, most TCR beta V segments showed up in productive rearrangements about 87% or about 30% of the time in an earlier analysis of 450 to 600 of the donors. A later genetic analysis associated a missense DCLRE1C variant with V-gene and J-gene trimming of TCR beta chains, and an independent cohort replicated the association. For the cohort, immune exposure information was limited to CMV serostatus. The classifier was reported to diagnose cytomegalovirus status with high specificity and sensitivity in both the original and validation cohorts. Most TCR sequences were observed very rarely across donors, whereas some public TCRs were present in many individuals. A later analysis reported that several top co-occurrence clusters appeared linked to parvovirus B19, influenza, CMV and Epstein-Barr virus. Presence/absence analyses assumed roughly uniform sequencing depth across donors, an assumption that may not hold. When HLA alleles, especially DR and DQ, strongly co-occurred, attributing TCR associations to individual alleles was difficult. A cluster of highly shared sequence variants was judged likely to be a technical artifact of the sequencing pipeline. Because counts were too low, 15 or so rarely observed V segments, including chromosome 9 orphons, were excluded from the earlier analysis of around 590 of the donors. Some IMGT-functional V segments, including TRBV6-2 and TRBV6-3, could not be distinguished by the 87-base-pair reads and were therefore excluded. According to a later analysis, most CMV-associated TCR beta chains appeared to be HLA-restricted, and the HLA associations seemed to be driven largely by CMV exposure. In a later analysis, TCR association rates were found to vary across HLA loci, with the most associated TCRs seen for DRB1 alleles and the fewest for HLA-C alleles. Because HLA typing was unavailable for some donors at each locus, only the typed subset was used in association tests. Compared with the roughly 700-donor mean, donors in an Asian-associated ancestry cluster had fewer N-insertions in productive TCRs, according to a later genetic analysis. In the study, some 160 TCR beta chains were listed as associated with cytomegalovirus. A few of the identified cytomegalovirus-associated TCR beta chains were confirmed in vitro to be specific for cytomegalovirus antigens. In a later analysis, HLA-associated TCR beta chains showed more clonal expansion and lower generation probabilities than non-associated chains that were equally common. It was suggested by the authors that the approach could potentially be generalized to other disease states and immunological phenotypes.

The cohort comprised 710 or so healthy bone marrow donors. All cohort members were sampled while nominally healthy, although unrecorded immune exposures were likely present. The donor tested CMV seropositive, placing the donor among the roughly 300 seropositive members of the cohort. A peripheral blood sample was provided by each donor, and peripheral blood mononuclear cells were used for TCR beta sequencing. The Qiagen DNeasy Blood Extraction Kit was used to extract genomic DNA from the blood cell samples. The CDR3 runs 15 amino acids, cysteine and phenylalanine included. Of the read, only the CDR3 DNA is kept; its 45 bases are in frame from base 1. CDR1 and CDR2, per the germline V gene, are SGDLS and YYNGEE. Between the V and J ends, shortened by 4 bases and 2 bases respectively, the junction contains 14 bases. The library was built by means of the immunoSEQ multiplex PCR assay. For the multiplex PCR, a mixture combining 60 forward primers for TCR Vbeta segments and 13 reverse primers for TCR Jbeta segments was used. The CDR3 region of rearranged TCR beta genes was amplified from genomic DNA with a multiplex PCR assay. On the Illumina HiSeq System, the amplified TCR beta libraries were sequenced as 87-base-pair reads. As for the original processing: A later analysis tallied 75 million to 95 million unique TCR beta chains across the 666 repertoires, and approximately 9.9 million of those chains were shared by two or more donors. A nearest-neighbor algorithm error-corrected the raw reads and collapsed the reads into unique sequences, merging closely related sequences to remove PCR and sequencing errors. CDR3 sequences were aligned to IMGT reference sequences to assign V, D and J gene segments. For a sequence to be retained, a match of at least six nucleotides to both a V gene segment and a J gene segment was required. Rearrangements were called productive when the CDR3 lacked stop codons and stayed in frame with V and J; all others were non-productive. CDR3 was defined according to IMGT convention as the region running from the second conserved V-encoded cysteine to the conserved J-encoded phenylalanine. Sequences without an unambiguous match to a single V gene segment were excluded from the earlier analysis of 500 to 700 of the donors. An earlier analysis of just under 600 of the donors called V segments functional above 56.7% productive rearrangements and segregating when the between-donor standard deviation exceeded 5%. A statistical classification framework was developed to diagnose cytomegalovirus status using the catalog of TCR beta chain sequences. V and J gene assignment, in a later analysis, came from comparing TCR nucleotide sequences with IMGT/GENE-DB human TR gene sequences. Using the TCRdist pipeline, a later analysis assigned CDR3 sequences along with most-parsimonious VDJ recombination scenarios. A later analysis defined each TCR beta chain by its CDR3 amino acid sequence plus V-gene family, and excluded reads lacking a unique V-gene family. A later analysis removed roughly 590 highly shared, low-generation-probability nucleotide sequences to deal with suspected cross-contamination and a sequencing artifact. In a later analysis, a clonal expansion index for each public chain was calculated from normalized within-repertoire ranks of inferred template counts. In a later analysis, generation probabilities were computed using a VDJ recombination model fitted to out-of-frame rearrangements, and the results were checked against IGoR. A later analysis scored TCR-TCR, TCR-HLA and TCR-CMV co-occurrence with hypergeometric tests, applying a repertoire-size bias correction to TCR pairs. False discovery rates were estimated in a later analysis by permuting HLA or CMV assignments 20 times. In a later analysis, co-occurring TCRs were grouped using DBSCAN, with TCRdist sequence similarity added in when clustering inside HLA-allele-positive subsets. Co-occurrence clustering excluded repertoires with fewer than 30,000 or more than 120,000 public chains, plus five with anomalous nucleotide sharing. In its TCRdb copy, this immuneACCESS table keeps in-frame sequences only and misses some clones. Where compared with another copy, unresolved V genes explain less than half of these, and the others have no known cause. Clonal size and the V and J genes are those of that table, whereas D and trimming came from the DNA. The sample includes 100,000 to 150,000 clones, with roughly 80% observed a single time. In total, the top ten clones hold roughly 2.5% of the sample.

About this clone: No antigen is known for it. The record has no base qualities; no much larger clone is one base away.

The sequence joins TRBV9 to TRBJ2-3, with TRBD1 perhaps the D gene, on 6 matching bases. The sequencing input was PBMCs. This receptor was identified in a woman aged 40 to 50 in good health and CMV-seropositive. The CDR3 corresponds to CASSPGTPDTDTQYF. The sequenced DNA: TGTGCCAGCAGCCCGGGGACACCAGACACAGATACGCAGTATTTT.